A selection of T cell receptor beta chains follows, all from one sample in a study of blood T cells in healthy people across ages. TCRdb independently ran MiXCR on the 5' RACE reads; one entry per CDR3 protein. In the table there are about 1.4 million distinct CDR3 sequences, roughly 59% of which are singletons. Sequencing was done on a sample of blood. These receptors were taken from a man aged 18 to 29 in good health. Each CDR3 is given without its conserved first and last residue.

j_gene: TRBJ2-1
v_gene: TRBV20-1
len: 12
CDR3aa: SARIAGAGGEQF

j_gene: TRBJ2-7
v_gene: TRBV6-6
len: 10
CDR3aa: AAGLVTYEQY

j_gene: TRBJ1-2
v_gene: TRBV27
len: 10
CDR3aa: ASAGLSYGYT

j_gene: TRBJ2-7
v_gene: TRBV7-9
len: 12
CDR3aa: ASSPTRFSYEQY

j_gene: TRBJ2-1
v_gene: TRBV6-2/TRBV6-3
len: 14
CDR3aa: ASSYSHRGDHYLRF

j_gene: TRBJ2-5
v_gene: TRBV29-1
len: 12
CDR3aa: SARTLPERETQY

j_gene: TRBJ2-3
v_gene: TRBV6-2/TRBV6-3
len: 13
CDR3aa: ASRIGRSSTDTQY

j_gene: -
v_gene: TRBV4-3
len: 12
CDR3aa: ASSQGTGDDEQY

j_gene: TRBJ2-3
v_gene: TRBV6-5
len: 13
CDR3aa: ASSYLGGVTDTQY

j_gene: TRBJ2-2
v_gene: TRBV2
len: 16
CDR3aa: ASRVRTSGFTNTGELF

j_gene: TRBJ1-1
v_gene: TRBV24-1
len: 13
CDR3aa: ATSESGAGNTEAF